Listed below are T cell receptor beta chains from one sample, sequenced in a study of blood T cell repertoires in COVID-19. TCRdb keeps only in-frame clones here, not all; method: immunoSEQ multiplex PCR. The table lists hundreds of thousands of clones, 75% to 90% of them singletons, with roughly 2.2% in the top ten. Material for sequencing was peripheral blood. These receptors all come from a woman aged 45-60 years who had recovered from COVID-19. Both conserved end residues are part of each CDR3. A D gene is named only where the DNA matches it firmly. Not all rows give a size; the values are once, few, many and, for expanded clones, a class.

TRBV27	TRBD1	once	TRBJ2-7	CASSLKGPGKTGLNEQYF	TGTGCCAGCAGTTTAAAAGGACCGGGCAAGACAGGGTTAAACGAGCAGTACTTC
TRBV5-4	NA	NA	TRBJ1-2	CASSLADTNYGYTF	TGTGCCAGCAGCTTGGCCGACACCAACTATGGCTACACCTTC
TRBV7-3	NA	few	TRBJ2-2	CASSPTLGGGVTGELFF	TGTGCCAGCAGTCCAACCCTTGGGGGGGGCGTCACCGGGGAGCTGTTTTTT
TRBV7-2	TRBD2	once	TRBJ2-2	CASSSGGPGTGELFF	TGTGCCAGCAGCTCGGGGGGGCCGGGAACCGGGGAGCTGTTTTTT
TRBV11-2	TRBD1	NA	TRBJ1-1	CASSAETGVRAFF	TGTGCCAGCAGCGCGGAGACAGGGGTTCGCGCTTTCTTT
TRBV11-2	TRBD1	once	TRBJ2-3	CASSSRQGRTDTQYF	TGTGCCAGCAGCTCAAGACAGGGGAGGACAGATACGCAGTATTTT
TRBV7-8	TRBD2	NA	TRBJ2-3	CASSPSTSGGPTDTQYF	TGTGCCAGCAGCCCATCCACTAGCGGGGGACCCACAGATACGCAGTATTTT
TRBV28	TRBD1	NA	TRBJ1-2	CASSPSGQSYGYTF	TGTGCCAGCAGTCCCTCGGGACAGTCCTATGGCTACACCTTC
TRBV5-1	NA	NA	TRBJ1-5	CASSWGGQGNQPQHF	TGCGCCAGCAGCTGGGGTGGGCAGGGGAATCAGCCCCAGCATTTT
TRBV5-4	NA	NA	TRBJ1-2	CASSLDARDYGYTF	TGTGCCAGCAGCTTGGATGCCAGGGACTATGGCTACACCTTC
TRBV2	TRBD2	NA	TRBJ2-7	CASTGGSSYEQYF	TGTGCCAGCACGGGGGGGAGCTCCTACGAGCAGTACTTC
TRBV12-5	NA	NA	TRBJ1-1	CASGQTVAEAFF	TGTGCCTCGGGACAAACGGTGGCTGAAGCTTTCTTT
TRBV4-3	TRBD1	NA	TRBJ1-2	CASSQGPGGNYGYTF	TGCGCCAGCAGCCAAGGGCCAGGGGGTAACTATGGCTACACCTTC
TRBV9	TRBD2	NA	TRBJ2-1	CASSVTSELYNEQFF	TGTGCCAGCAGCGTGACTAGCGAACTCTACAATGAGCAGTTCTTC
TRBV11-3	TRBD2	NA	TRBJ2-7	CASSLGGGSSYEQYF	TGTGCCAGCAGCTTAGGCGGGGGAAGCTCCTACGAGCAGTACTTC
TRBV7-2	TRBD2	NA	TRBJ2-3	CASSLWTSGADWNTQYF	TGTGCCAGCAGCCTCTGGACTAGCGGGGCGGATTGGAATACGCAGTATTTT
TRBV18	TRBD1	NA	TRBJ2-2	CASSPQGAGELFF	TGTGCCAGCTCACCCCAGGGGGCCGGGGAGCTGTTTTTT
TRBV7-6	TRBD1	NA	TRBJ2-5	CASSLGTGVGETQYF	TGTGCCAGCAGCTTAGGGACAGGGGTTGGAGAGACCCAGTACTTC
TRBV18	TRBD2	NA	TRBJ2-1	CASSPAGTRDGEQFF	TGTGCCAGCTCACCAGCCGGGACTAGGGACGGTGAGCAGTTCTTC
TRBV5-1	NA	once	TRBJ1-2	CASSLAGGAGGYTF	TGCGCCAGCAGCCTGGCGGGGGGCGCGGGTGGCTACACCTTC
TRBV5-1	TRBD1	NA	TRBJ1-1	CASSFGQGDTEAFF	TGCGCCAGCAGCTTCGGACAGGGAGACACTGAAGCTTTCTTT
TRBV9	TRBD2	NA	TRBJ2-1	CASSVGTAGETRSYNEQFF	TGTGCCAGCAGCGTAGGTACAGCGGGGGAAACTCGCTCCTACAATGAGCAGTTCTTC
TRBV30	NA	NA	TRBJ1-5	CAWSQGWGQPQHF	TGTGCCTGGTCACAGGGTTGGGGGCAGCCCCAGCATTTT
TRBV2	TRBD1	NA	TRBJ1-1	CASNIQGTRAFF	TGTGCCAGCAATATACAGGGGACGCGGGCTTTCTTT
TRBV3-1/TRBV3-2	NA	NA	TRBJ2-3	CASSRYTDTQYF	TGTGCCAGCAGCCGCTACACAGATACGCAGTATTTT
TRBV2	NA	NA	TRBJ2-3	CASIRSGSSTDTQYF	TGTGCCAGCATTCGAAGCGGGTCTAGCACAGATACGCAGTATTTT
TRBV19	TRBD2	NA	TRBJ2-1	CASSTVGTSGRLGQFF	TGTGCCAGTAGTACGGTAGGGACTAGCGGGAGGTTAGGGCAGTTCTTC
TRBV6-5	TRBD2	NA	TRBJ2-3	CASSYQSGRGRDTQYF	TGTGCCAGCAGTTACCAAAGCGGGAGAGGTAGAGATACGCAGTATTTT
TRBV18	TRBD1	once	TRBJ1-1	CASSQGQGNTEAFF	TGTGCCAGCTCCCAAGGACAGGGGAATACTGAAGCTTTCTTT
TRBV7-9	NA	NA	TRBJ2-1	CASSFATGFYNEQFF	TGTGCCAGCAGCTTCGCTACAGGGTTCTACAATGAGCAGTTCTTC
TRBV12-3/TRBV12-4	NA	NA	TRBJ1-1	CANLGRGYTEAFF	TGTGCCAATCTCGGCAGGGGTTATACTGAAGCTTTCTTT
TRBV5-6	NA	NA	TRBJ1-1	CASSHPGRNTEAFF	TGTGCCAGCAGCCACCCCGGGAGGAACACTGAAGCTTTCTTT
TRBV29-1	NA	NA	TRBJ1-2	CSVDLVGRIGGYTF	TGCAGCGTTGACCTGGTAGGGAGGATCGGTGGCTACACCTTC
TRBV6-4	NA	NA	TRBJ1-4	CASKGEKLFF	TGTGCCAGCAAGGGGGAAAAACTGTTTTTT